This entry lists 20 T cell receptor beta chains sequenced from one sample in a study of graft-versus-host responses after intestinal transplantation. The authors processed graft tissue to release intraepithelial and lamina propria lymphocytes. TCRdb keeps only in-frame clones here, not all; method: immunoSEQ multiplex PCR. The data show 15,000 to 20,000 clones, less than 85% seen once. Sequencing was performed on ileum tissue, taken 17 days after transplant. The source of these receptors is a human patient who received an intestinal transplant, so some T cells may come from the graft donor.

V is TRBV10-3 and J is TRBJ2-7, with D possibly being TRBD1 (6 bases). CDR3 length: 13 residues. From germline, CDR1 is ENHRY and CDR2 SYGVKD. V dropped 7 bases and J dropped 3 bases, with 13 bases sitting between them. CDR3 sequence (DNA): TGTGCCATCACCCCAGGACAGTACTACGAGCAGTACTTC. This codes for CAITPGQYYEQYF.

The chain employs TRBV19 and TRBJ2-6; unclear D gene. This CDR3 is 12 amino acids long. Germline V gene data show CDR1 as LNHDA and CDR2 as SQIVND (reference sequence). The germline V and J ends were trimmed by 4 bases and 9 bases, with 7 bases remaining between them. The CDR3 spells CASSTPFNVLTF. CDR3 DNA: TGTGCCAGTAGTACCCCCTTCAACGTCCTGACTTTC.

By share, this clone ranks as medium-sized (0.01 to 0.1%). The rearrangement links TRBV6-1 to TRBJ2-7; no definite D call. The CDR3 spans 15 residues. The V and J ends lost 2 bases and 0 bases respectively, with 11 bases between them. Germline CDR1 MNHNS, CDR2 SASEGT. CDR3 nucleotides: TGTGCCAGCAGTGAAATAGCTGCAAGCTCCTACGAGCAGTACTTC. Amino acids: CASSEIAASSYEQYF.

The genes are TRBV25-1 and TRBJ1-5; no clear D gene. This CDR3 has 14 residues. V was pared by 1 base and J by 6 bases, with 10 bases between. CDR1 is MGHDK, CDR2 SYGVNS, per germline. Here the CDR3 DNA reads TGTGCCAGCAGTGAATGTCGACGAAGTCAGCCCCAGCATTTT. The encoded protein is CASSECRRSQPQHF.

The chain employs TRBV27 and TRBJ2-2; 10 bases match TRBD2. V trimming: 5 bases; J trimming: 6 bases; junction bases outside the gene matches: 6. The germline CDR1 and CDR2 sequences are MNHEY and SMNVEV (reference sequence). The CDR3 sequence is 15 residues long. Here the CDR3 DNA reads TGTGCCAGCAGTATTCGACTAGCGGGCGCCGGGGAGCTGTTTTTT. Translation gives CASSIRLAGAGELFF.

V gene TRBV5-4 combines with J gene TRBJ2-5; no clear D gene. V dropped 0 bases and J dropped 7 bases, with 7 bases sitting between them. The CDR3 sequence is 12 residues long. The germline V gene has CDR1 SGHNT and CDR2 YYREEE (reference sequence). The CDR3 sequence is CASSLEPTTQYF. For the CDR3, the DNA is TGTGCCAGCAGCTTGGAGCCCACGACCCAGTACTTC.

The chain links TRBV13 to TRBJ2-3, with a tentative D call TRBD1 (6 bases). Per the germline V gene, CDR1 is PRHDT and CDR2 is FYEKMQ (reference sequence). V was shortened by 1 base and J by 8 bases, with 10 bases between the two germline ends. This CDR3 has 13 amino acids. Written as DNA, the CDR3 is TGTGCCAGCAGCTTAGACGGGACAATTACGCAGTATTTT. Its translation: CASSLDGTITQYF. The full variable domain, completed using reference TRBV13 and TRBJ2-3, is AAGVIQSPRHLIKEKRETATLKCYPIPRHDTVYWYQQGPGQDPQFLISFYEKMQSDKGSIPDRFSAQQFSDYHSELNMSSLELGDSALYFCASSLDGTITQYFGPGTRLTVL.

A few counts support this clone. The rearrangement links TRBV5-1 to TRBJ2-5; possibly TRBD1 for D (5 bases). Germline CDR1 and CDR2: SGHRS and YFSETQ. This CDR3 has 12 amino acids. Deletions cut 2 bases from V and 5 bases from J, with 7 bases between. The CDR3 loop is CASSFAGETQYF. The CDR3 DNA sequence: TGCGCCAGCAGCTTCGCAGGGGAGACCCAGTACTTC.

This chain connects TRBV7-9 to TRBJ1-5; no firm D call. Per the germline V gene, CDR1 is SEHNR and CDR2 is FQNEAQ (reference sequence). The CDR3 has 13 amino acids. V lost 5 bases to trimming and J lost 0 bases, with 5 bases between them. CDR3 in DNA: TGTGCCAGCAGCAGAAGTAGCAATCAGCCCCAGCATTTT. This encodes CASSRSSNQPQHF.

This chain links TRBV7-2 with TRBJ1-1; 8 bases line up with TRBD1. V lost 1 base to trimming and J lost 11 bases; unmatched junction nucleotides: 9. This CDR3 spans 14 amino acids. Germline CDR1 is SGHTA and CDR2 is FQGNSA. The CDR3 sequence: CASSLGRGRGKAFF. The CDR3 DNA reads as TGTGCCAGCAGCTTAGGCAGGGGGCGCGGAAAGGCTTTCTTT.

The genes are TRBV18 and TRBJ2-7, with TRBD1 matching 8 bases. With 5 bases clipped from V and 3 bases from J, the junction kept 9 bases outside the gene matches. Germline V lookup: CDR1 KGHSH, CDR2 LQKENI. This CDR3 comprises 15 residues. CDR3 DNA: TGTGCCAGCTCATCAATCGACAGGGGAATCTACGAGCAGTACTTC. Translation gives CASSSIDRGIYEQYF.

This sequence joins TRBV6-6 and TRBJ1-1, with D hard to call. The germline V gene encodes CDR1 MNHNY and CDR2 SVGAGI (reference sequence). The V and J ends lost 10 bases and 0 bases respectively, with 12 bases between them. This CDR3 contains 13 residues. CDR3 residues: CATCLTLNTEAFF. The CDR3 DNA reads as TGTGCCACATGCCTTACACTGAACACTGAAGCTTTCTTT.

Only a few counts were recorded for this clone. The V and J genes are TRBV5-4 and TRBJ2-7; D remains unclear. The CDR3 contains 14 residues. Germline V CDR1 and CDR2: SGHNT, YYREEE (reference sequence). The V end was cut by 3 bases, the J end by 0 bases, with 10 bases between. The CDR3 DNA reads TGTGCCAGCAGCTCTGATCCTAGCTCCTACGAGCAGTACTTC. Encoded protein: CASSSDPSSYEQYF. Combining the CDR3 with reference TRBV5-4 and TRBJ2-7 gives the whole variable domain ETGVTQSPTHLIKTRGQQVTLRCSSQSGHNTVSWYQQALGQGPQFIFQYYREEENGRGNFPPRFSGLQFPNYSSELNVNALELDDSALYLCASSSDPSSYEQYFGPGTRLTVT.

The rearrangement uses TRBV18 and TRBJ2-7; D assignment may be TRBD1 or TRBD2 (5 bases each). There are 14 residues in the CDR3. V shed 3 bases and J shed 5 bases, with 14 bases lying between them. Germline-derived CDR1 and CDR2 are KGHSH and LQKENI. CDR3 protein: CASSPKPGTNEQYF. CDR3 in DNA: TGTGCCAGCTCACCTAAACCAGGGACCAACGAGCAGTACTTC. The full variable domain, in which reference TRBV18 and TRBJ2-7 provide the parts outside the CDR3, is NAGVMQNPRHLVRRRGQEARLRCSPMKGHSHVYWYRQLPEEGLKFMVYLQKENIIDESGMPKERFSAEFPKEGPSILRIQQVVRGDSAAYFCASSPKPGTNEQYFGPGTRLTVT.

J is TRBJ2-1 and V is TRBV5-1, with 14 bases lining up with TRBD2. Trimming removed 0 bases from V and 10 bases from J; junction bases left unmatched: 6. This CDR3 has 16 amino acids. Germline-derived CDR1 and CDR2 are SGHRS and YFSETQ. For the CDR3, the DNA is TGCGCCAGCAGCTTGGCCCCGGGACTAGCGGGAGAGGAGCAGTTCTTC. This codes for CASSLAPGLAGEEQFF.

The J gene is TRBJ2-3, the V gene TRBV6-6; D unclear. The V and J ends lost 6 bases and 4 bases respectively, with 11 bases between them. Germline lookup yields CDR1 MNHNY and CDR2 SVGAGI (reference sequence). The CDR3 has 13 residues. The CDR3 region is CASSQLGSDTQYF. DNA of the CDR3: TGTGCCAGCAGCCAACTTGGATCAGATACGCAGTATTTT.

This clone was detected a few times. The rearrangement joins TRBV18 to TRBJ2-1; no definite D call. The CDR3 has 13 amino acids. V was cut by 5 bases and J by 4 bases, with 9 bases left in between. Germline CDR1 and CDR2: KGHSH and LQKENI. CDR3 region: CASSGQSYNEQFF. The CDR3 DNA follows: TGTGCCAGCTCAGGCCAGTCTTACAATGAGCAGTTCTTC. The whole variable domain, remainder taken from reference TRBV18 and TRBJ2-1, is NAGVMQNPRHLVRRRGQEARLRCSPMKGHSHVYWYRQLPEEGLKFMVYLQKENIIDESGMPKERFSAEFPKEGPSILRIQQVVRGDSAAYFCASSGQSYNEQFFGPGTRLTVL.

V gene TRBV6-1 combines with J gene TRBJ2-5; maybe TRBD1 (6 bases). This CDR3 is 14 amino acids long. Germline assignment: CDR1 MNHNS and CDR2 SASEGT. Trimming took 3 bases from V and 0 from J, leaving 8 bases between them. CDR3 DNA sequence: TGTGCCAGCAGTGATTACAGGGACCAAGAGACCCAGTACTTC. Translation gives CASSDYRDQETQYF.

V gene TRBV6-5 combines with J gene TRBJ2-5; TRBD2 matches at 12 bases. J lost 7 bases, V lost 6 bases, and 9 bases had no gene match. This CDR3 is built from 15 residues. Germline V lookup: CDR1 MNHEY, CDR2 SVGAGI. This CDR3 is CASSQTSGRSGTQYF. The CDR3 nucleotides read TGTGCCAGCAGCCAGACTAGCGGGAGATCAGGGACCCAGTACTTC.

The chain couples TRBV4-1 to TRBJ2-7; 10 bases fit TRBD2. The J segment lost 4 bases and the V segment lost 0 bases, leaving 18 bases of the junction unmatched. CDR3 size: 20 residues. Germline loops: CDR1 MGHRA, CDR2 YSYEKL. The CDR3 DNA is TGCGCCAGCAGCCAAGATAACCCCGGTGGGCTAGCGGGAGTTTGGTACGAGCAGTACTTC. It specifies CASSQDNPGGLAGVWYEQYF.